A single TCR beta chain is shown here with its context. The antigen is undetermined. The data derive from a study of T cell responses to AZD1222 COVID-19 vaccine. The germline CDR1 and CDR2 sequences are SGDLS and YYNGEE. CDR3 length: 14 residues. V lost 3 bases, J lost 4 bases, and 13 bases lay in between. Here immunoSEQ multiplex PCR was the method, and the copy in TCRdb shows in-frame clones only, minus some. This table holds about 100,000 clones, around 83% found once. Study-wide findings and caveats: Once two AZD1222 doses were given, Spike-specific TCR breadth and depth went up. Reportedly, nearly half of unique spike TCRs recognized epitopes outside B.1.351/B.1.1.7 mutations. Among those given AZD1222, only 6 or 7 were seropositive at baseline.

The starting material was peripheral blood, obtained on day 0 of AZD1222 vaccination. The receptor's source is an adult in good health. V usage is TRBV9 and J usage is TRBJ1-2, with D possibly matching TRBD1 (5 bases). The CDR3 DNA is TGTGCCAGCAGCGCACCGTCGGGGGGCTATGGCTACACCTTC. It yields the protein CASSAPSGGYGYTF. Based on the CDR3 plus reference TRBV9 and TRBJ1-2, the full variable domain is DSGVTQTPKHLITATGQRVTLRCSPRSGDLSVYWYQQSLDQGLQFLIQYYNGEERAKGNILERFSAQQFPDLHSELNLSSLELGDSALYFCASSAPSGGYGYTFGSGTRLTVV.